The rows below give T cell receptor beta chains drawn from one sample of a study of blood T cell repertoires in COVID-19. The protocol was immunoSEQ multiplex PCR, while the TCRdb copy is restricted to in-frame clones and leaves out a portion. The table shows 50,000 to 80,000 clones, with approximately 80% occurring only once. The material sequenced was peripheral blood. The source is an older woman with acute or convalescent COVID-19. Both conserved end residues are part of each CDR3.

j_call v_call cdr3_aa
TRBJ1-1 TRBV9 CASSVGYRADTEAFF
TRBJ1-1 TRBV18 CASSLETGVNTEAFF
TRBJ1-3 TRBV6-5 CAAQTGSGNTIYF
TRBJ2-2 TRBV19 CASSDSSNTGELFF
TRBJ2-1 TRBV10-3 CAISETRLAGGREQFF
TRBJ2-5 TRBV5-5 CASSRTVQETQYF
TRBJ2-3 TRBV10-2 CASNRALGAAPDTQYF
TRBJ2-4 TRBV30 CALQGFRAKNIQYF
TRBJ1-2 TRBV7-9 CASSSPGYGYTF
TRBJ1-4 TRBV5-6 CASSLAGQSHEKLFF
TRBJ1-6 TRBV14 CASSHRTGISYNSPLHF
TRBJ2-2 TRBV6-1 CASSEWLQNTGELFF
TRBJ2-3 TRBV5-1 CASSPDSYLTDTQYF
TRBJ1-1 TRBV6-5 CASGGRGEADTEAFF
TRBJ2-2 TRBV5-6 CASSPGGNTGELFF
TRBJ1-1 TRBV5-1 CASSIGQGDTEAFF
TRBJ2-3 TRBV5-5 CASSPPARSDTQYF
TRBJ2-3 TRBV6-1 CASSTPGGTDTQYF
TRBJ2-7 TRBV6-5 CASSNLAGFYEQYF
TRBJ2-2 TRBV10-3 CAIRGSGGVNTGELFF
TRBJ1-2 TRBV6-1 CASSTPTSSVNGYTF
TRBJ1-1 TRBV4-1 CASSQRTGANTEAFF
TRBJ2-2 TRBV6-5 CASTEDYSVTGELFF
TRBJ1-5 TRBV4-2 CASSQVQGAQSDYQPQHF
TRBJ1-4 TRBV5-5 CASSAGGTGGEKLFF
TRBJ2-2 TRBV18 CASSADIFANTGELFF
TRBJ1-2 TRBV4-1 CASSQTGGYGYTF
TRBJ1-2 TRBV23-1 CASSQLEGYTF
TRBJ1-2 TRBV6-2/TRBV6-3 CASSKPGQVYGYTF
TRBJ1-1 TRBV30 CAWSSGGDAFF
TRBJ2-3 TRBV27 CASSSLTGTGRTDTQYF
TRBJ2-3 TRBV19 CASSPNADTQYF
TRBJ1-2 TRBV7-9 CASSPRIGAEGYTF
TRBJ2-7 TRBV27 CASCPGDSYEQYF
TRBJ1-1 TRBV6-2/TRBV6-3 CASSLNTGVNTEAFF
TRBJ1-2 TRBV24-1 CATSDSSGGEFGYFYGYTF
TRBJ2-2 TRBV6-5 CASSYASGNTGELFF
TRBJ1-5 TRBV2 CASTTAAQPQHF
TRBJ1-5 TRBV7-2 CASSPLALHSNQPQHF
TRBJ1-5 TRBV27 CASSLFGLRVGGNQPQHF
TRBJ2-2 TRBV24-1 CATSVDSGIGGELFF
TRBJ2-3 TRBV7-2 CASSKGLAATDTQYF
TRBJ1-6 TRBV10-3 CAIRLDRGDSPLHF
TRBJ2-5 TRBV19 CASSIVSAGGAETQYF
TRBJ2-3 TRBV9 CASSAGDFTDTQYF
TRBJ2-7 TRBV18 CASSPPTGGLSYEQYF
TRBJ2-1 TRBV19 CASSNRASGYNEQFF
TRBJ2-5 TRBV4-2 CASRRDRNQETQYF
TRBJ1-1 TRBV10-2 CASSESTGGWAEAFF
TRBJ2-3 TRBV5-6 CASSLERLALTDTQYF
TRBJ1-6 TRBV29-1 CSPQREDSPLHF
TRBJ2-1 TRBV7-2 CASSLGGGMVRDEQFF
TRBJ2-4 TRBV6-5 CATLDLAKNIQYF
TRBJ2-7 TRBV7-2 CASSLYSRGEQYF
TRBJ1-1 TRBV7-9 CASSLPGGVTEAFF
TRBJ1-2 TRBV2 CASGQGHGYTF
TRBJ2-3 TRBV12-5 CAKEAVTDTQYF
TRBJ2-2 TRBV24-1 CATSDAPGQGNTGELFF
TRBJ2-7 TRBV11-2 CASSIGQGAYEQYF